This T cell receptor beta chain was sequenced in a study of cytomegalovirus exposure and HLA in healthy donors. Overall study results and limits: Several of the most significant clusters appeared linked to common viral pathogens, based on a later analysis.

A remark on this clone: Its antigen is unknown.

The PCR had 60 Vbeta and 13 Jbeta primers. The assay was immunoSEQ multiplex PCR, and TCRdb's table has in-frame clones only and misses some. The top ten clones hold 14% to 15% of a sample with more than 80,000 clones, 55% to 65% of them seen once. Sample: PBMCs. This receptor was identified in a middle-aged woman in good health and CMV-seropositive.

The CDR3 protein is CASSLLGSPSSYNEQFF. Here the CDR3 DNA reads TGTGCCAGCAGCTTATTGGGCAGTCCCAGCTCCTACAATGAGCAGTTCTTC. This chain uses TRBV7-7 with TRBJ2-1; no reliable D call. Trimming removed 2 bases from V and 0 bases from J, with 14 bases in between. The CDR3 sequence is 17 residues long. CDR1 and CDR2 (germline): SSHAT, FNYEAQ (reference sequence).